Listed here are 10 T cell receptor beta chains from one sample, sequenced in a study of control samples from healthy donors and cancer patients. TCRdb keeps only in-frame clones here, not all; method: immunoSEQ multiplex PCR. The sample has around 50,000 clones; roughly 85% are singletons. The sequencing sample was made of PBMCs. The receptors were sampled from a woman in her 50s with lung cancer.

The chain couples TRBV20-1 to TRBJ1-4, with unresolved D. CDR3 size: 14 residues. CDR1 DFQATT and CDR2 SNEGSKA come from the germline V gene (reference sequence). Between the trimmed V and J ends, which lost 3 bases and 0 bases, there was a span of 8 bases. The chain's CDR3 is CSASPTATNEKLFF. CDR3 nucleotide sequence: TGCAGTGCTAGTCCCACAGCAACTAATGAAAAACTGTTTTTT.

This clone appeared a single time. V is TRBV3-1 (or the pseudogene TRBV3-2) and J is TRBJ1-1, with TRBD1 matching over 8 bases. Per germline, CDR1 LGHDT and CDR2 YNNKEL (reference sequence). V was clipped by 3 bases and J by 6 bases; unmatched bases: 6. The CDR3 covers 14 residues. CDR3 sequence: CASSQTTGVSEAFF. CDR3 coding DNA: TGTGCCAGCAGCCAGACGACAGGGGTTTCTGAAGCTTTCTTT.

This clone was observed a few times. This rearrangement joins TRBV13 to TRBJ2-5; no definite D call. Trimming removed 5 bases at V and 3 bases at J, with 13 bases between. Germline CDR1 reads PRHDT; CDR2 reads FYEKMQ (reference sequence). The CDR3 spans 14 residues. Here the CDR3 DNA reads TGTGCCAGCAGCCCGACTCTTAAGGAAGAGACCCAGTACTTC. Protein: CASSPTLKEETQYF.

The rearrangement links TRBV15 to TRBJ2-3; 8 bases are shared with TRBD2. This CDR3 spans 14 amino acids. The ends lost 3 bases at V and 7 bases at J; junction bases unmatched: 6. CDR1 and CDR2 (germline): LNHNV, YYDKDF (reference sequence). The CDR3 DNA reads as TGTGCCACCAGCAGGGAGCGGGGGTTTAATACGCAGTATTTT. Translated, it gives CATSRERGFNTQYF.

The chain has TRBV5-4 and TRBJ2-3; no firm D call. Germline V gene lookup returns CDR1 SGHNT and CDR2 YYREEE (reference sequence). The CDR3 is 17 amino acids. Trimming pared 0 bases from V and 1 base from J, leaving 15 bases between. DNA for the CDR3: TGTGCCAGCAGCTTGGAATCTTCAGGTTTTCGCACAGATACGCAGTATTTT. Protein sequence: CASSLESSGFRTDTQYF. The full variable domain, in which reference TRBV5-4 and TRBJ2-3 provide the parts outside the CDR3, is ETGVTQSPTHLIKTRGQQVTLRCSSQSGHNTVSWYQQALGQGPQFIFQYYREEENGRGNFPPRFSGLQFPNYSSELNVNALELDDSALYLCASSLESSGFRTDTQYFGPGTRLTVL.

The chain has TRBV7-8 and TRBJ2-1; a weak D match, TRBD1 (6 bases). Between the trimmed V and J ends, which lost 1 base and 2 bases, there was a span of 9 bases. The CDR3 covers 15 residues. Germline V gene data show CDR1 as SGHVS and CDR2 as FQNEAQ. CDR3 amino acids: CASSLEGDTYNEQFF. CDR3 DNA: TGTGCCAGCAGCTTAGAGGGGGACACCTACAATGAGCAGTTCTTC.

The V call is TRBV10-3, the J call TRBJ2-2; 9 bases line up with TRBD1. CDR1 is ENHRY and CDR2 is SYGVKD in the germline V gene. The CDR3 has 16 amino acids. Trimming removed 7 bases from V and 4 bases from J; junction bases left unmatched: 10. As DNA, the CDR3 is TGTGCCATCAACCCCGGGACAGGGTCGAGCACCGGGGAGCTGTTTTTT. This gives the protein CAINPGTGSSTGELFF.

J is TRBJ1-1 and V is TRBV7-9; maybe TRBD1 (5 bases). The CDR3 runs to 16 residues. With 0 bases removed from V and 2 bases from J, the gap between germline ends came to 13 bases. Per germline, CDR1 SEHNR and CDR2 FQNEAQ (reference sequence). CDR3 in amino acids: CASSLAPGPINTEAFF. The DNA of the CDR3 is TGTGCCAGCAGCTTAGCACCGGGACCGATAAACACTGAAGCTTTCTTT.

V and J are TRBV10-3 and TRBJ2-7; 7 nucleotides match TRBD2. V was clipped by 4 bases and J by 0 bases; unmatched bases: 6. The CDR3 spans 15 residues. Germline CDR1 reads ENHRY; CDR2 reads SYGVKD. CDR3 bases: TGTGCCATCAGTGGGACGCGGGAGATCTCCTACGAGCAGTACTTC. It translates to CAISGTREISYEQYF.

This clone showed up just a few times. V is TRBV7-6 and J is TRBJ2-3; D possibly corresponds to TRBD2 (7 bases). This CDR3 is 21 amino acids long. Trimming left V 0 bases short and J 4 bases short, with 29 bases between. Per the germline V gene, CDR1 is SGHVS and CDR2 is FNYEAQ. DNA of the CDR3: TGTGCCAGCAGCTTAGCGGTCATGGACTTCCGGGGGCGGGGGAAGGCAGATACGCAGTATTTT. Its protein product is CASSLAVMDFRGRGKADTQYF.